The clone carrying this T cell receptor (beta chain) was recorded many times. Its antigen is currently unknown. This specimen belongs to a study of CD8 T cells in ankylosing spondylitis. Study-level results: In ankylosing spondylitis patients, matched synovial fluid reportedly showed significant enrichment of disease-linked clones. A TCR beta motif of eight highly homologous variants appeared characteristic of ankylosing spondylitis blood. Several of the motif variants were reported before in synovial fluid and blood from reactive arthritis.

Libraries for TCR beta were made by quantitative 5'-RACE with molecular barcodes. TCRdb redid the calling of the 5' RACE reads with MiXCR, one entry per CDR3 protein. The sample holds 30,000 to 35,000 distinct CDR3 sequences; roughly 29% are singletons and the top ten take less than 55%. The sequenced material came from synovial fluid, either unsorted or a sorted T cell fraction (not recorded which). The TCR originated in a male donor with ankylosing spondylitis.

Written as DNA, the CDR3 is TGTGCCAGCAGCTTCGGACTAGCGGGGCACACAGATACGCAGTATTTT. It codes for CASSFGLAGHTDTQYF. The chain links TRBV7-9 to TRBJ2-3, with 12 positions matching TRBD2. The CDR3 has 16 residues. The J segment lost 2 bases and the V segment lost 3 bases, leaving 3 bases of the junction unmatched. Per the germline V gene, CDR1 is SEHNR and CDR2 is FQNEAQ (reference sequence).